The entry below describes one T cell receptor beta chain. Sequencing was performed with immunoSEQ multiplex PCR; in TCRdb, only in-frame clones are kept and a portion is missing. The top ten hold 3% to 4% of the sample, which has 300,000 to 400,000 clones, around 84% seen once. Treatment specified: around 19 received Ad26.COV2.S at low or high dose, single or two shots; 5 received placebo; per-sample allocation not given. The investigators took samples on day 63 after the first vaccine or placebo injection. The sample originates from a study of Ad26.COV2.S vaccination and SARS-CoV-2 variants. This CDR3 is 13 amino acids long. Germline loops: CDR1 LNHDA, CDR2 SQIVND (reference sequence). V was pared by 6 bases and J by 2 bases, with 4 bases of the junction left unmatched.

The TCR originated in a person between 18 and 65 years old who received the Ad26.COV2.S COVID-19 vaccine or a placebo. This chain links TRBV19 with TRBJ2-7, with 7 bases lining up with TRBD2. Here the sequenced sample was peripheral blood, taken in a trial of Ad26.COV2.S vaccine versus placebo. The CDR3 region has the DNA TGTGCCAGTAGCCTAGCGGAAACCTACGAGCAGTACTTC. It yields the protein CASSLAETYEQYF.